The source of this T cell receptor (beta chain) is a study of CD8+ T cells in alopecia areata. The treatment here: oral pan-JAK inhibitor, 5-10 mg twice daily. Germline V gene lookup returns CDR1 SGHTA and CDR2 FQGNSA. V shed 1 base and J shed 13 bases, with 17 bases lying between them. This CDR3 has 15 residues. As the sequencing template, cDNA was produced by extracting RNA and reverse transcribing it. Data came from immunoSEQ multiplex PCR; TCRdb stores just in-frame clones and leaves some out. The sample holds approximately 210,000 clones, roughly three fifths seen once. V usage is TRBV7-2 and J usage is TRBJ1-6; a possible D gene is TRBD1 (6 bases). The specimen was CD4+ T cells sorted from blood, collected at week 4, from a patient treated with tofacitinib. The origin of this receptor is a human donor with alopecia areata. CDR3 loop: CASSLEGRGILPLHF. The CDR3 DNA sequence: TGTGCCAGCAGCTTAGAGGGCAGGGGAATATTGCCCCTCCACTTT.